The 15 T cell receptor beta chains below come from one sample, sequenced in a study of Ad26.COV2.S vaccination and SARS-CoV-2 variants. Only in-frame clones appear in the TCRdb table, and some are missing; sequencing was by immunoSEQ multiplex PCR. The profile shows about 470,000 clones, roughly 87% of them singletons. Documented treatment: over 15 received Ad26.COV2.S at low or high dose, single or two shots; roughly 5 received placebo; per-sample allocation not given. Day 63 following the first vaccine or placebo injection was when the samples were taken. The material was peripheral blood, obtained in a trial of Ad26.COV2.S vaccine versus placebo. Receptors were obtained from a person aged 18 to 59 who received the Ad26.COV2.S COVID-19 vaccine or a placebo.

The rearrangement joins TRBV27 to TRBJ2-7, with 10 bases aligning to TRBD2. Unmatched junction bases numbered 13, after V lost 5 bases and J lost 6 bases. This CDR3 is 16 amino acids long. The V gene's germline CDR1 is MNHEY and CDR2 SMNVEV (reference sequence). Here the CDR3 DNA reads TGTGCCAGCAGTCTCATCCAGCGGGAGGGCCTGGCCGAGCAGTACTTC. This translates into CASSLIQREGLAEQYF.

The V and J genes are TRBV27 and TRBJ2-2; a weak D match, TRBD2 (6 bases). Germline-derived CDR1 and CDR2 are MNHEY and SMNVEV (reference sequence). This CDR3 is 14 amino acids long. Trimming removed 5 bases from V and 10 bases from J, with 17 bases in between. The CDR3 protein is CASSPRDSPVELFF. CDR3 sequence (DNA): TGTGCCAGCAGTCCTAGGGACTCCCCTGTGGAGCTGTTTTTT.

The chain couples TRBV7-3 to TRBJ2-5; perhaps TRBD1 as D (5 bases). This CDR3 is built from 14 residues. V lost 4 bases, J lost 1 base, and 10 bases lay in between. Germline V gene data show CDR1 as SGHTA and CDR2 as FQGTGA. The CDR3 loop reads CASSSTGPQETQYF. The CDR3 DNA reads as TGTGCCAGCAGCTCCACAGGACCCCAAGAGACCCAGTACTTC.

The DNA of the CDR3 is TGTGCCAGCAGCTTAGCGCTAGTGCGGACTTACAATGAGCAGTTCTTC. Encoded protein: CASSLALVRTYNEQFF. The V gene is TRBV7-8, the J gene TRBJ2-1; possibly TRBD2 for D (5 bases). The germline gives CDR1 SGHVS, CDR2 FQNEAQ. V was cut by 0 bases and J by 4 bases, with 13 bases left in between. The CDR3 extends over 16 amino acids.

V usage is TRBV3-1 (or the pseudogene TRBV3-2) and J usage is TRBJ2-1; TRBD2 is a possible D gene (6 bases). The CDR3 covers 15 residues. V dropped 3 bases and J dropped 4 bases, with 13 bases sitting between them. CDR1 is LGHDT, CDR2 YNNKEL, per germline (reference sequence). As DNA, the CDR3 is TGTGCCAGCAGCCACGGGCTAGCGCCATACAATGAGCAGTTCTTC. Residues: CASSHGLAPYNEQFF.

V is TRBV12-5 and J is TRBJ2-1, with D unresolved. CDR1 is LGHNT and CDR2 is FRNRAP in the germline V gene. The CDR3 is made up of 17 amino acids. V was cut by 3 bases and J by 6 bases, with 21 bases left in between. The CDR3 here is CASGFPNGPRGRNEQFF. In nucleotides, the CDR3 is TGTGCTAGTGGTTTTCCCAACGGGCCCCGAGGTCGCAATGAGCAGTTCTTC.

This rearrangement joins TRBV19 to TRBJ2-7; unclear D gene. The CDR3 covers 13 residues. Between the trimmed V and J ends, which lost 4 bases and 1 base, there was a span of 8 bases. In germline, CDR1 is LNHDA, CDR2 SQIVND (reference sequence). CDR3 bases: TGTGCCAGTAGTACGGTGCGATCCTACGAGCAGTACTTC. It specifies CASSTVRSYEQYF.

The CDR3 here is CASSPQEPDGSSGRLGKNIQYF. The CDR3 coding sequence is TGCGCCAGCAGCCCCCAAGAACCCGACGGGTCTAGCGGGAGATTGGGCAAAAACATTCAGTACTTC. The chain joins TRBV4-1 to TRBJ2-4; 10 positions match TRBD2. V shed 4 bases and J 3 bases; nucleotides not matched to a gene: 24. The germline V gene has CDR1 MGHRA and CDR2 YSYEKL. The CDR3 consists of 22 residues.

For the CDR3, the DNA is TGTGCCAGTAGCACCCCGGGACTAGCGGGAGGGACGCCCTACAATGAGCAGTTCTTC. Its protein product is CASSTPGLAGGTPYNEQFF. The chain combines TRBV19 with TRBJ2-1; 16 bases map to TRBD2. CDR1 is LNHDA, CDR2 SQIVND, per germline (reference sequence). The trim removed 6 bases at V and 2 bases at J, leaving 10 bases unmatched. This CDR3 region has 19 residues.

The genes are TRBV27 and TRBJ2-5, with no clear D. Trimming removed 2 bases at V and 2 bases at J, with 12 bases between. The CDR3 is made up of 15 amino acids. Germline V gene lookup returns CDR1 MNHEY and CDR2 SMNVEV (reference sequence). CDR3 sequence reads: CASSLSQAKQETQYF. Written as DNA, the CDR3 is TGTGCCAGCAGTTTAAGCCAGGCGAAGCAAGAGACCCAGTACTTC.

V and J are TRBV4-3 and TRBJ2-1; tentatively, D is TRBD1 or TRBD2 (6 bases each). CDR1 is LGHNA and CDR2 is YSLEER in the germline V gene. The CDR3 is made up of 16 amino acids. V lost 3 bases and J lost 0, with 12 bases in between. The CDR3 nucleotides read TGCGCCAGCAGCCAGGTAGGGGGGTTCTCCTACAATGAGCAGTTCTTC. Residues: CASSQVGGFSYNEQFF.

The chain combines TRBV7-9 with TRBJ1-2; D gene ambiguous. Germline V CDR1 and CDR2: SEHNR, FQNEAQ (reference sequence). V shed 1 base and J shed 4 bases, with 13 bases lying between them. CDR3 size: 15 residues. CDR3 DNA: TGTGCCAGCAGCTTAGGTAGTGGGGTCGGCTATGGCTACACCTTC. It translates to CASSLGSGVGYGYTF.

J is TRBJ1-1 and V is TRBV4-1; weak D call: TRBD1 (5 bases). V lost 4 bases to trimming and J lost 6 bases, with 12 bases between them. Germline V gene data show CDR1 as MGHRA and CDR2 as YSYEKL. This CDR3 has 13 residues. CDR3: CASSLGVHSEAFF. The CDR3 nucleotides read TGCGCCAGCAGCCTGGGGGTGCACTCTGAAGCTTTCTTT.

The chain employs TRBV7-2 and TRBJ1-3; D unclear. The CDR3 has 14 amino acids. Germline-derived CDR1 and CDR2 are SGHTA and FQGNSA. The V gene lost 4 bases and the J gene lost 3 bases, with 10 bases spanning the gap. The CDR3 sequence: CASSSAGNGNTIYF. In nucleotides, the CDR3 is TGTGCCAGCAGCTCCGCGGGTAATGGAAACACCATATATTTT.

The chain links TRBV27 to TRBJ1-5; TRBD1 aligns across 11 bases. Germline lookup yields CDR1 MNHEY and CDR2 SMNVEV (reference sequence). This CDR3 is 16 amino acids long. The V and J ends lost 5 bases and 6 bases, in that order; junction bases with no gene match: 9. The CDR3 DNA reads TGTGCCAGCAGTCAGAGGGACAGGGGGATTTTTCAGCCCCAGCATTTT. As protein: CASSQRDRGIFQPQHF.